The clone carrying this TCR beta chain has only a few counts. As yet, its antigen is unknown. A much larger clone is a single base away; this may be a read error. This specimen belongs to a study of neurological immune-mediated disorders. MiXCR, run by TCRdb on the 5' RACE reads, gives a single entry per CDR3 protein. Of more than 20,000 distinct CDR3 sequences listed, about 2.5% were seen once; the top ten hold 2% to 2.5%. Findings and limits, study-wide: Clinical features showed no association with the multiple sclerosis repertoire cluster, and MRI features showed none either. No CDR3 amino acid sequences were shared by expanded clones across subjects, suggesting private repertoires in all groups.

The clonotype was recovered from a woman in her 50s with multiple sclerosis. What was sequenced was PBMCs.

CDR3 sequence reads: CASRPTGNYGYTF. For the CDR3, the DNA is TGTGCCAGCAGGCCAACAGGGAACTATGGCTACACCTTC. The chain employs TRBV12-3 or TRBV12-4 and TRBJ1-2, with a tentative D call TRBD1 (6 bases). Trimming removed 6 bases at V and 2 bases at J, with 10 bases between. CDR3 length: 13 amino acids.